One T cell receptor (beta chain) is described in this entry. The target antigen is unknown. Each sample's TCRB immunosequencing used five hundred nanograms of biopsy DNA. Libraries were prepared by immunoSEQ multiplex PCR; TCRdb keeps only in-frame clonotypes and omits some of them. The top ten hold roughly 2% of the sample, which has about 62,000 clones, less than 90% seen once. These data are taken from a study of T cell repertoires in ileal Crohn's disease. The time point is: neoterminal ileum biopsy at postoperative endoscopy, about 6 months after surgery. Adults with ileal or ileocolonic Crohn's disease and an indication for resection were eligible. Findings and caveats of the study: Clonality above 26.8% at surgery always came with endoscopic recurrence.

Sequencing input: ileal tissue. The TCR comes from an adult with Crohn's disease.

In nucleotides, the CDR3 is TGCGCCAGCAGCCAACGACAGGAGAGCACAGATACGCAGTATTTT. This encodes CASSQRQESTDTQYF. The genes are TRBV5-1 and TRBJ2-3, with D maybe TRBD1 (6 bases). The CDR3 totals 15 residues. V lost 4 bases, J lost 0 bases, and 12 bases lay in between. CDR1 is SGHRS, CDR2 YFSETQ, per germline.